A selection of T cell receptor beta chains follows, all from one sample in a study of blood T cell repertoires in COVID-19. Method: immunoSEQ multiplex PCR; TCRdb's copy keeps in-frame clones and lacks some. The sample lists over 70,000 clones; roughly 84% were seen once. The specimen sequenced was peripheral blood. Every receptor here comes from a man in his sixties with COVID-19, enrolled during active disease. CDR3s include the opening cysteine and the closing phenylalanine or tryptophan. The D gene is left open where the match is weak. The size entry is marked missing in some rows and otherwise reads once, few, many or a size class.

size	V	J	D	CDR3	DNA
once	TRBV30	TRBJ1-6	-	CAWSVLSVAESPLHF	TGTGCCTGGAGTGTCTTATCTGTTGCGGAATCACCCCTCCACTTT
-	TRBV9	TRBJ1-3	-	CASSVGGRTGDSGNTIYF	TGTGCCAGCAGCGTAGGAGGGCGGACGGGAGACTCTGGAAACACCATATATTTT
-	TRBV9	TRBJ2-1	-	CASSPRARRGINEQFF	TGTGCCAGCAGCCCGCGGGCTCGTCGGGGGATTAATGAGCAGTTCTTC
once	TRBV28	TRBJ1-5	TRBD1	CASSFLSRGRQPQHF	TGTGCCAGCAGTTTTTTGTCCAGGGGGCGACAGCCCCAGCATTTT
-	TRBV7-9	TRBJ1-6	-	CANGEGNSPLHF	TGTGCCAACGGGGAGGGTAATTCACCCCTCCACTTT
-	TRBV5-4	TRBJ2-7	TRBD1	CASSLDRDYEQYF	TGTGCCAGCAGCCTGGACAGGGACTACGAGCAGTACTTC
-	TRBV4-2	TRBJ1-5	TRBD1	CASSQSTGVSKAPQHF	TGTGCCAGCAGCCAATCCACAGGGGTCTCTAAGGCGCCCCAGCATTTT
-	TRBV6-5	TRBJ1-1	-	CASSYRSQGTEAFF	TGTGCCAGCAGTTACCGATCCCAGGGGACTGAAGCTTTCTTT
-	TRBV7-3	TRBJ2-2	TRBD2	CASSLLAGPNTGELFF	TGTGCCAGCAGCTTATTAGCGGGCCCAAACACCGGGGAGCTGTTTTTT
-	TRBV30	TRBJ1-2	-	CAWSVPGKGYTF	TGTGCCTGGAGTGTACCGGGAAAGGGCTACACCTTC
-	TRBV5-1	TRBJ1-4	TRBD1	CASSLGDREKLFF	TGCGCCAGCAGCTTAGGGGACAGGGAAAAACTGTTTTTT
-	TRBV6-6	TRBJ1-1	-	CASSVGAGGTEAFF	TGTGCCAGCAGCGTCGGGGCCGGGGGCACTGAAGCTTTCTTT
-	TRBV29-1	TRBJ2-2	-	CSVGVPFGTGELFF	TGCAGCGTTGGGGTACCCTTCGGGACCGGGGAGCTGTTTTTT
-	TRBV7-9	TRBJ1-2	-	CASSFSAGFIGRGYTF	TGTGCCAGCAGCTTCAGTGCAGGGTTTATTGGTCGTGGCTACACCTTC
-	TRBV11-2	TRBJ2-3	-	CASSLAPSDTQYF	TGTGCCAGCAGCTTAGCTCCGTCAGATACGCAGTATTTT
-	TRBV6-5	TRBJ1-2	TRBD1	CASRPPGQGIGYTF	TGTGCCAGCAGGCCCCCGGGACAGGGAATTGGCTACACCTTC
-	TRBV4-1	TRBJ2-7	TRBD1	CASSQDSHWTGYTYEQYF	TGCGCCAGCAGCCAAGATTCCCATTGGACAGGATACACCTACGAGCAGTACTTC
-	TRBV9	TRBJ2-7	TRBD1	CASSEGPGQGYEQYF	TGTGCCAGCAGCGAGGGCCCGGGACAGGGTTACGAGCAGTACTTC
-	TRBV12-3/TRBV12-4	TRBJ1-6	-	CASSTGESLHF	TGTGCCAGCAGCACCGGGGAGTCCCTCCACTTT
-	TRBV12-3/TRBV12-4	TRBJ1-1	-	CASNGEMNTEAFF	TGTGCCAGCAATGGGGAGATGAACACTGAAGCTTTCTTT
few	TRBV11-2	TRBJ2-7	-	CASSLGSGGPGFKSYEQYF	TGTGCCAGCAGCTTAGGGTCCGGAGGGCCTGGTTTTAAGTCCTACGAGCAGTACTTC
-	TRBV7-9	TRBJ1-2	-	CASSPPRGNYGYTF	TGTGCCAGCAGCCCACCCCGGGGGAACTATGGCTACACCTTC
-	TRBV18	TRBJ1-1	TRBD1	CASSLGQGSTEAFF	TGTGCCAGCTCACTCGGACAGGGCTCCACTGAAGCTTTCTTT
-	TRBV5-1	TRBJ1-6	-	CASRQGEYSPLHF	TGCGCCAGCAGACAGGGAGAGTATTCACCCCTCCACTTT
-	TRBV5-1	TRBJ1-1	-	CASSLMRGGSAEAFF	TGCGCCAGCAGCTTAATGAGGGGAGGGTCCGCTGAAGCTTTCTTT
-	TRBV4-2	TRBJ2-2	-	CASSQEGGSNTGELFF	TGTGCCAGCAGCCAAGAAGGCGGATCGAACACCGGGGAGCTGTTTTTT
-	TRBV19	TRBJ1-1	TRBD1	CASSITGVRAEAFF	TGTGCCAGTAGTATAACAGGGGTTCGGGCTGAAGCTTTCTTT
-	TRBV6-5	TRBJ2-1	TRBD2	CASTLTSGGYNEQFF	TGTGCCAGCACCTTGACTAGCGGGGGATACAATGAGCAGTTCTTC
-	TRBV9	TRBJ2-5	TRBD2	CASSVSGVGGQETQYF	TGTGCCAGCAGCGTAAGTGGGGTGGGAGGGCAAGAGACCCAGTACTTC
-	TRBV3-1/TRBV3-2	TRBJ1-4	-	CASSPALGASNEKLFF	TGTGCCAGCAGCCCCGCTCTAGGGGCTTCTAATGAAAAACTGTTTTTT
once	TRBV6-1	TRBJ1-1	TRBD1	CASSDEGGVTEAFF	TGTGCCAGCAGTGATGAAGGGGGCGTCACTGAAGCTTTCTTT
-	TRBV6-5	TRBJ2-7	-	CASSYSKGPYEQYF	TGTGCCAGCAGTTACTCGAAGGGGCCCTACGAGCAGTACTTC
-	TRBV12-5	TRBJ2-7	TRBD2	CGRASGLYEQYF	TGTGGCCGGGCTAGCGGGCTGTACGAGCAGTACTTC
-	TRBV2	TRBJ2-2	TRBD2	CASSSSSGDTGELFF	TGTGCCAGCAGTTCTAGCAGCGGGGACACCGGGGAGCTGTTTTTT
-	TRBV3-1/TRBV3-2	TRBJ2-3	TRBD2	CASSQHGTSGGADTQYF	TGTGCCAGCAGCCAGCACGGGACTAGCGGGGGGGCAGATACGCAGTATTTT
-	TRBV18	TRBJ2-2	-	CASSPTGSRWGTGELFF	TGTGCCAGCTCACCAACCGGGAGCCGGTGGGGCACCGGGGAGCTGTTTTTT
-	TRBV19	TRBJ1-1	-	CAISRGATEAFF	TGTGCCATCTCACGGGGGGCGACTGAAGCTTTCTTT
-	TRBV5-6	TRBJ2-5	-	CASSLGRGTQYF	TGTGCCAGCAGCTTAGGCCGGGGGACCCAGTACTTC
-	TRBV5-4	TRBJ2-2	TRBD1	CASSTLDRGDTGELFF	TGTGCCAGCAGCACTTTAGACAGGGGTGACACCGGGGAGCTGTTTTTT
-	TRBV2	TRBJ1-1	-	CASMRLNTEAFF	TGTGCCAGTATGAGATTGAACACTGAAGCTTTCTTT
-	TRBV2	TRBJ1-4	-	CASSVGQATNEKLFF	TGTGCCAGCAGTGTTGGTCAGGCAACTAATGAAAAACTGTTTTTT
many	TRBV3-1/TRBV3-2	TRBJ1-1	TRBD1	CASSDRDTEAFF	TGTGCCAGTAGCGACAGGGACACTGAAGCTTTCTTT
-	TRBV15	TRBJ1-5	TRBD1	CATSRDFQGGLGNQPQHF	TGTGCCACCAGCAGAGATTTTCAGGGGGGTCTCGGCAATCAGCCCCAGCATTTT
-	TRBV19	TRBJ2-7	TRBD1	CASGDQGAYEQYF	TGTGCCAGTGGGGACCAGGGGGCCTACGAGCAGTACTTC
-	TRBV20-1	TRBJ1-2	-	CSARDRTDYGYTF	TGCAGTGCTCGTGATAGGACAGACTATGGCTACACCTTC
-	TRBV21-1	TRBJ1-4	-	CASSKKSDRDNEKLFF	TGTGCCAGCAGCAAAAAGTCGGACAGGGATAATGAAAAACTGTTTTTT
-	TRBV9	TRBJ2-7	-	CASSVGLASYEQYF	TGTGCCAGCAGCGTAGGCCTAGCGTCCTACGAGCAGTACTTC
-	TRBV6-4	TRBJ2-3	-	CASPPEGCTDTQYF	TGTGCCAGCCCCCCGGAGGGTTGCACAGATACGCAGTATTTT
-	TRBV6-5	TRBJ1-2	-	CASSTRGPLHGYTF	TGTGCCAGCAGTACAAGGGGTCCGCTCCATGGCTACACCTTC
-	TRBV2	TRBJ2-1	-	CASFAGNYNEQFF	TGTGCCAGCTTCGCGGGGAACTACAATGAGCAGTTCTTC
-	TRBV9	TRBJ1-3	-	CASSVGGWRDTIYF	TGTGCCAGCAGCGTTGGAGGATGGCGGGACACCATATATTTT
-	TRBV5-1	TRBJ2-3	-	CASSLDIAATGGDTQYF	TGCGCCAGCAGCTTGGATATAGCGGCTACCGGCGGAGATACGCAGTATTTT
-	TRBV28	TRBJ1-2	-	CASSLGGQSPYGYTF	TGTGCCAGCAGTTTAGGAGGGCAGAGTCCCTATGGCTACACCTTC
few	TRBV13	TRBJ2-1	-	CATRLGGLPSNEQFF	TGTGCCACCCGATTAGGGGGACTGCCAAGTAATGAGCAGTTCTTC
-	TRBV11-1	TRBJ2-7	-	CASSLGTANSYEQYF	TGTGCCAGCAGCTTAGGGACTGCCAACTCCTACGAGCAGTACTTC
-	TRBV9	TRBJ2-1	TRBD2	CASSRREGTNNEQFF	TGTGCCAGCAGCAGGCGAGAGGGGACTAACAATGAGCAGTTCTTC